A selection of T cell receptor beta chains follows, all from one sample in a study of T cell repertoires in cytomegalovirus infection. One entry per CDR3 protein results from TCRdb running MiXCR on the reads. The sample lists nearly 550,000 distinct CDR3 sequences, more than 15% seen once, with around 25% in the top ten. Material: CD8+ T cells from PBMCs. The receptors here all came from a human donor in good health (CMV status not recorded). Some clones in this sample may be carry-over from other donors' samples. CDR3s include the opening cysteine and the closing phenylalanine or tryptophan. The D gene is left open where the match is weak. A row's size may be missing; if present it is once, few, many or a size class.

j_call clone_size d_call v_call cdr3_nt cdr3_aa
TRBJ2-5 once TRBD1 TRBV15 TGTGCCACCAGCAGAAAGACAGGGGTGCAAGAGACCCAGTACTTC CATSRKTGVQETQYF
TRBJ2-1 few TRBD2 TRBV7-9 TGTGCCAGCACCCCTGGGACCCGGGGGGATGAGCAGTTCTTC CASTPGTRGDEQFF
TRBJ1-1 . TRBD1 TRBV27 TGTGCCAGCAGTTTATTCGGGACAGGGACTGAAGCTTTCTTT CASSLFGTGTEAFF
TRBJ1-1 . . TRBV7-9 TGTGCCAGCACCCCCCCCAGGGAAAGCACTGAAGCTTTCTTT CASTPPRESTEAFF
TRBJ2-3 many . TRBV7-3 TGTGCCAGCAGCTTAACGGGGACTAGCACAGATACGCAGTATTTT CASSLTGTSTDTQYF
TRBJ2-3 few TRBD2 TRBV27 TGTGCCAGCAGCGAACTAGCGGGAGAGGAAGATACGCAGTATTTT CASSELAGEEDTQYF
TRBJ2-1 few TRBD1 TRBV9 TGTGCCAGCAGCGAGTCGGGACAGGCCAATGAGCAGTTCTTC CASSESGQANEQFF
TRBJ2-1 few TRBD2 TRBV7-3 TGTGCCAGCAGCTCTAGCGGTTATTCCTACAATGAGCAGTTCTTC CASSSSGYSYNEQFF
TRBJ1-4 few TRBD1 TRBV27 TGTGCCAGCAGGGGGACAGGGTTTGGCGAAAAACTGTTTTTT CASRGTGFGEKLFF
TRBJ2-2 many TRBD1 TRBV11-2 TGTGCCAGCAGCTTCCAGGGGGCAATTGATACGAACACCGGGGAGCTGTTTTTT CASSFQGAIDTNTGELFF
TRBJ2-5 many . TRBV12-3/TRBV12-4 TGTGCCAGCACCCAAACCGGAGGGTGGGAGACCCAGTACTTC CASTQTGGWETQYF
TRBJ1-2 many . TRBV27 TGTGCCAGCAGACCCGCAGGGCAAAGGGGGGGCTACACCTTC CASRPAGQRGGYTF
TRBJ2-1 . TRBD2 TRBV7-3 TGTGCCAGCAGCTTACGCGGGGGGGCCTCCTACAATGAGCAGTTCTTC CASSLRGGASYNEQFF
TRBJ2-1 many TRBD2 TRBV7-2 TGTGCCAGCAGCTCTGCCACTAGCGGGGGTCCCAAGTTCTTC CASSSATSGGPKFF
TRBJ1-3 many . TRBV7-9 TGTGCCAGCAGCGTAGGAGGGACGGGAAACACCATATATTTT CASSVGGTGNTIYF
TRBJ1-1 . . TRBV6-6 TGTGCCAGCAGTGCCTTGGGACAAAGGAACACTGAAGCTTTCTTT CASSALGQRNTEAFF
TRBJ1-1 few . TRBV6-5 TGTGCCAGCAGCACACTCGGGATGAACGCTGAAGCTTTCTTT CASSTLGMNAEAFF
TRBJ2-7 few TRBD2 TRBV5-1 TGCGCCAGCCGATCCACAGCGGGAGACGGTATCTACGAGCAGTACTTC CASRSTAGDGIYEQYF
TRBJ2-2 few TRBD2 TRBV2 TGTGCCAGCAGTGAACGGGGGGAGCTAGCGGGAGGGCGGAACACCGGGGAGCTGTTTTTT CASSERGELAGGRNTGELFF
TRBJ2-7 . TRBD2 TRBV12-5 TGTGCTAGTGTCCCGGGACTAGCATTCTCCTACGAGCAGTACTTC CASVPGLAFSYEQYF
TRBJ2-2 many . TRBV28 TGTGCCAGCAGCCTTCTTCTTGGAGGCGCGAACACCGGGGAGCTGTTTTTT CASSLLLGGANTGELFF
TRBJ2-1 many . TRBV12-3/TRBV12-4 TGTGCCAGCACCTACCTTTTGGAAGATGAGCAGTTCTTC CASTYLLEDEQFF
TRBJ2-2 few . TRBV2 TGTGCCAGCAGTGACTTGGGCAGGGCGAACACCGGGGAGCTGTTTTTT CASSDLGRANTGELFF
TRBJ2-7 few . TRBV18 TGTGCCAGCTCACCACGGGCGAAAGGGGACCACGAGCAGTACTTC CASSPRAKGDHEQYF
TRBJ2-6 many TRBD1 TRBV12-3/TRBV12-4 TGTGCCAGGACCGGTGTCCTACGAGTGGACAGGGATTCCACTGGGGCCAACGTCCTGACTTTC CARTGVLRVDRDSTGANVLTF
TRBJ2-1 . TRBD2 TRBV7-8 TGTGCCAGCAGCCCCTGGGCGAGCGGGAGTAGAAAGAAGGAGCAGTTCTTC CASSPWASGSRKKEQFF
TRBJ2-5 few . TRBV12-3/TRBV12-4 TGTGCCAGCAGTTCACAGGGAGAACCTCCCACAGAGACCCAGTACTTC CASSSQGEPPTETQYF
TRBJ2-1 . TRBD1 TRBV27 TGTGCCAGCAGTTTAGGGACAGGGGGCGTAATCCATGAGCAGTTCTTC CASSLGTGGVIHEQFF
TRBJ2-2 many . TRBV12-3/TRBV12-4 TGTGCCAGCAGTCCAACACCGAACACCGGGGAGCTGTTTTTT CASSPTPNTGELFF
TRBJ1-1 . . TRBV5-1 TGCGCCAGCAGCTTGAATGGTGGGAGATGGGGAAAGAACACTGAAGCTTTCTTT CASSLNGGRWGKNTEAFF
TRBJ2-6 many TRBD1 TRBV7-8 TGTGCCAGCAGCTTTCAACGACAGGGGGCTATTTCTGGGGCCAACGTCCTGACTTTC CASSFQRQGAISGANVLTF
TRBJ1-2 many TRBD1 TRBV6-1 TGTGCCAGCAGTGAGGGGACAGGGGTATCGTCTGGCTATGGCTACACCTTC CASSEGTGVSSGYGYTF
TRBJ2-1 few . TRBV5-4 TGTGCCAGCAGCCCTTCCCTAGGAGTTGAGCAGTTCTTC CASSPSLGVEQFF
TRBJ1-2 few . TRBV27 TGTGCCAGCAGTTTATCAGGGAGCTATGGCTACACCTTC CASSLSGSYGYTF
TRBJ1-4 many . TRBV6-1 TGTGCCAGCAGACAGGAGCTCAATGAAAAACTGTTTTTT CASRQELNEKLFF
TRBJ2-2 many TRBD2 TRBV7-9 TGTGCCAGCAGCCCTCCGGGACTAGCTTTCGGGGAGCTGTTTTTT CASSPPGLAFGELFF
TRBJ2-4 . . TRBV2 TGTGCCAGCAGTCTTGCGGGGACCAAAAACATTCAGTACTTC CASSLAGTKNIQYF
TRBJ2-3 . TRBD2 TRBV20-1 TGCAGTGCTACCTCACGACTAGCGGGAGGCGATACGCAGTATTTT CSATSRLAGGDTQYF
TRBJ2-5 . TRBD2 TRBV28 TGTGCCAGCACATTGGGGGAGGGACCCCAGTACTTC CASTLGEGPQYF
TRBJ1-1 many . TRBV19 TGTGCCAGTAGTATAAGGGTCATGAACACTGAAGCTTTCTTT CASSIRVMNTEAFF
TRBJ2-5 many TRBD2 TRBV4-1 TGCGCCAGCAGCCTGTTACTAGCGGGAGGAATGGAGACCCAGTACTTC CASSLLLAGGMETQYF
TRBJ2-1 few TRBD2 TRBV7-3 TGTGCCAGCAGCCCCAGGGGTACTAGCGGGTTTAACAATGAGCAGTTCTTC CASSPRGTSGFNNEQFF
TRBJ2-7 . TRBD1 TRBV4-1 TGCGCCAGCAGCCCCCGACAGGGCTGGGACGAGCAGTACTTC CASSPRQGWDEQYF
TRBJ2-6 many TRBD1 TRBV10-2 TGCGCCAGCAGTGAGTCGGGGACAGGGGCGGCCGGGGCCAACGTCCTGACTTTC CASSESGTGAAGANVLTF
TRBJ1-3 . . TRBV7-8 TGTGCCAGCAGCTCGGGAATCTCTGGAAACACCATATATTTT CASSSGISGNTIYF
TRBJ1-5 few . TRBV15 TGTGCCACCAGCACTAGGGGAAGGGATCAGCCCCAGCATTTT CATSTRGRDQPQHF
TRBJ2-7 few . TRBV29-1 TGCAGCGTTGAAGAGGGGCAGCGAAGCTACGAGCAGTACTTC CSVEEGQRSYEQYF
TRBJ2-7 . . TRBV7-9 TGTGCCAGCAGCTTAGGGGGAGCTGACGAGCAGTACTTC CASSLGGADEQYF
TRBJ2-1 . . TRBV15 TGTGCCACCAGCGGAACCGGGACTCCAGGCTACAATGAGCAGTTCTTC CATSGTGTPGYNEQFF
TRBJ2-2 many . TRBV4-2 TGTGCCAGCAGCCGAGACACCGGGGAGCTGTTTTTT CASSRDTGELFF
TRBJ2-3 many . TRBV12-3/TRBV12-4 TGTGCCAGCAGCCGAACGGACTCCACAGATACGCAGTATTTT CASSRTDSTDTQYF
TRBJ2-7 few . TRBV7-9 TGTGCCATTCTTCGTGGGGCCTACGAGCAGTACTTC CAILRGAYEQYF
TRBJ1-1 many TRBD1 TRBV7-3 TGTGCCAGCAGCTCCCCGGACAGGGGGGACACTGAAGCTTTCTTT CASSSPDRGDTEAFF
TRBJ2-1 many . TRBV7-9 TGTGCCAGCAGCTTCGGCAGCCTACCTTACAATGAGCAGTTCTTC CASSFGSLPYNEQFF